Listed here are 9 T cell receptor beta chains from one sample, sequenced in a study of Graves' ophthalmopathy and Graves' hyperthyroidism. RNA transcripts provided the template for amplifying TCR beta CDR3 regions. HTBI-primed first-round RT-PCR preceded second-round multiplex PCR. TCRdb redid the calling of the multiplex PCR reads with MiXCR, one entry per CDR3 protein. Among about 14,000 distinct CDR3 sequences, around 50% were seen once, and the ten largest hold around 50%. The material sequenced was peripheral blood. Source of these receptors: a woman aged 30 to 39 with Graves' ophthalmopathy.

The chain has TRBV5-1 and TRBJ2-3; TRBD2 aligns across 10 bases. With 3 bases clipped from V and 5 bases from J, the junction kept 12 bases outside the gene matches. Germline V CDR1 and CDR2: SGHRS, YFSETQ. The CDR3 extends over 17 amino acids. DNA for the CDR3: TGCGCCAGCAGCTCCTCGGGAAGCGGGAGGGTCGGAGATACGCAGTATTTT. Translation gives CASSSSGSGRVGDTQYF.

The rearrangement joins TRBV9 to TRBJ1-1; TRBD1 agrees at 8 bases. J lost 10 bases, V lost 3 bases, and 14 bases had no gene match. Looked up from germline, CDR1 is SGDLS and CDR2 is YYNGEE. The length of the CDR3 is 15 residues. In DNA, the CDR3 is TGTGCCAGCAGCGACGAAGGGAGGACAGGGCAAGTAGCTTTCTTT. It is translated as CASSDEGRTGQVAFF.

This clonotype appeared a few times. CDR3 region: CASSLPGTKYQETQYF. The CDR3 coding sequence is TGTGCCAGCAGCTTGCCTGGGACAAAGTACCAAGAGACCCAGTACTTC. The chain has TRBV5-4 and TRBJ2-5; D may be TRBD1 (6 bases). The germline gives CDR1 SGHNT, CDR2 YYREEE (reference sequence). The CDR3 loop spans 16 amino acids. Trimming cost V 1 base and J 0 bases, with 13 bases left between them.

The genes are TRBV10-3 and TRBJ1-5, with D hard to call. The V gene's germline CDR1 is ENHRY and CDR2 SYGVKD. There are 13 residues in the CDR3. V lost 10 bases to trimming and J lost 5 bases, with 15 bases between them. The CDR3 nucleotides are TGTGCCACCAACCGGGCCGGAGATCAGCCCCAGCATTTT. This sequence encodes CATNRAGDQPQHF.

The DNA of the CDR3 is TGTGCCATCAGTACAGACAGGGATCTTCCTGAAGCTTTCTTT. Translating it yields CAISTDRDLPEAFF. The chain has TRBV10-3 and TRBJ1-1, with 7 bases matching TRBD1. Per the germline V gene, CDR1 is ENHRY and CDR2 is SYGVKD. CDR3 size: 14 residues. Germline trimming cut 5 bases from V and 6 bases from J; bases unmatched to any gene: 9.

Worth noting for this clonotype: An end of the junction differs from the germline gene, which may be a read error. The V and J genes are TRBV25-1 and TRBJ2-7, with D possibly called TRBD1 or TRBD2 (5 bases each). The germline CDR1 and CDR2 sequences are MGHDK and SYGVNS. This CDR3 is 14 amino acids long. Written as DNA, the CDR3 is TGTGCCGGCAGTGCCCCGGGGCCTCCTTACGAGCAGTACTTC. It encodes CAGSAPGPPYEQYF.

The chain couples TRBV5-1 to TRBJ2-2; 7 nucleotides agree with TRBD2. V trimming: 3 bases; J trimming: 6 bases; junction bases outside the gene matches: 8. This CDR3 region has 15 residues. CDR1 SGHRS and CDR2 YFSETQ come from the germline V gene. The DNA of the CDR3 is TGCGCCAGCAGCTACGGACTAGATGGGGCCGGGGAGCTGTTTTTT. Its protein product is CASSYGLDGAGELFF.

The chain is built from TRBV20-1 and TRBJ1-4; D remains unclear. The germline gives CDR1 DFQATT, CDR2 SNEGSKA (reference sequence). The CDR3 is 15 residues long. Trimming left V 0 bases short and J 1 base short, with 9 bases between. The chain's CDR3 is CSARDHGETNEKLFF. CDR3 nucleotide sequence: TGCAGTGCTAGAGATCACGGAGAAACTAATGAAAAACTGTTTTTT.

The sample holds many counts of this clonotype. CDR3 region: CASWLAGGGEQYF. The CDR3 DNA reads as TGTGCCAGCTGGCTGGCGGGAGGAGGCGAGCAGTACTTC. The rearrangement joins TRBV27 to TRBJ2-7; TRBD2 matches 8 bases. After removal of 8 bases from V and 6 bases from J, the junction contained 9 bases not matched to a gene. Germline CDR1 MNHEY, CDR2 SMNVEV (reference sequence). The CDR3 has 13 amino acids.